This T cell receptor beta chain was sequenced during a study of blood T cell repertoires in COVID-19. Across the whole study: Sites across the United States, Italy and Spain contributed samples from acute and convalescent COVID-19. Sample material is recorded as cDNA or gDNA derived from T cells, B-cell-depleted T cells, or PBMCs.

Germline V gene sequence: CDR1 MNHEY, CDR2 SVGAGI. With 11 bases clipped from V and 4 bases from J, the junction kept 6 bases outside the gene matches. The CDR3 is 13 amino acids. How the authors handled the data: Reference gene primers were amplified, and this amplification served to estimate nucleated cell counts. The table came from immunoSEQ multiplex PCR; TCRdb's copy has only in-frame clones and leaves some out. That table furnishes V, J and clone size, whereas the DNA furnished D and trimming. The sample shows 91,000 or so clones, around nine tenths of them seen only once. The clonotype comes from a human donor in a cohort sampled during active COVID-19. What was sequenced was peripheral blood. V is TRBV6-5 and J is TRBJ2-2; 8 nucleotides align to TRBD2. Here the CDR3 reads CAEAGGGTGELFF. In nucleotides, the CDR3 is TGTGCCGAGGCGGGGGGCGGCACCGGGGAGCTGTTTTTT.